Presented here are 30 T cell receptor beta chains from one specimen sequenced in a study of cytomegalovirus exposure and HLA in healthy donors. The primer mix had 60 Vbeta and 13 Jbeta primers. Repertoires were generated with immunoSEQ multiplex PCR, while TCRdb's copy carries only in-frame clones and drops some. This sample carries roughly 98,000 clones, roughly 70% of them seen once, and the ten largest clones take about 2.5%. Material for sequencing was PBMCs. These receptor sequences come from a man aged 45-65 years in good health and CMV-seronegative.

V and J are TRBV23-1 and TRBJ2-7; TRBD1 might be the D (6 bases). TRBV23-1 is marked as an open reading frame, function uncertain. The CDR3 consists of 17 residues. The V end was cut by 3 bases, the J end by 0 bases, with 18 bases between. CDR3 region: CASSHSPGHNLSYEQYF. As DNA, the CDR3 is TGCGCCAGCAGTCACTCCCCGGGACATAACCTCTCCTACGAGCAGTACTTC.

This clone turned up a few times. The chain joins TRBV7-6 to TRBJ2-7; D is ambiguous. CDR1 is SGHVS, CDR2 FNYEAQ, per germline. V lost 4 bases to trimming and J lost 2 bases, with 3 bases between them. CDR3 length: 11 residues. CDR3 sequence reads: CASSSTYEQYF. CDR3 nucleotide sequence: TGTGCCAGCAGCTCTACCTACGAGCAGTACTTC.

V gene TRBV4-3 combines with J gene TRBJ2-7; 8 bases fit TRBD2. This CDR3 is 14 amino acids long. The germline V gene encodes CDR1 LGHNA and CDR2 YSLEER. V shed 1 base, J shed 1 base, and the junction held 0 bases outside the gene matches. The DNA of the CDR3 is TGCGCCAGCAGCCAAGCGGGGGGGTCCTACGAGCAGTACTTC. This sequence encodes CASSQAGGSYEQYF.

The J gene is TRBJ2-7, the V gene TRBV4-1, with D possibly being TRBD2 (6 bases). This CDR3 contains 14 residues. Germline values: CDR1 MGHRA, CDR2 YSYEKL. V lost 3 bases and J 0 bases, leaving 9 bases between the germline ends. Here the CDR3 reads CASSHGGDSYEQYF. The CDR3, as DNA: TGCGCCAGCAGCCACGGAGGGGACTCCTACGAGCAGTACTTC.

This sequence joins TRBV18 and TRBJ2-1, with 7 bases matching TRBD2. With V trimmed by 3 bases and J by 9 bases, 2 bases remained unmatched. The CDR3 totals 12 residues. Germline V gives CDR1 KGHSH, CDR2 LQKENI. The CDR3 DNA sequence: TGTGCCAGCTCACCGGGGGGGAGTGAGCAGTTCTTC. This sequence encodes CASSPGGSEQFF.

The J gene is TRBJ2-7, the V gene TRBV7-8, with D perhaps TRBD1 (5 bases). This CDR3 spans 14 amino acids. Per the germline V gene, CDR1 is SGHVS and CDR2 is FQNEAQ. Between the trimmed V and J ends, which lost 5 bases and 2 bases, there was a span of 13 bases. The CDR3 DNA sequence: TGTGCCAGCAGCCGTCTTGGGGCGCCCTACGAGCAGTACTTC. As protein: CASSRLGAPYEQYF.

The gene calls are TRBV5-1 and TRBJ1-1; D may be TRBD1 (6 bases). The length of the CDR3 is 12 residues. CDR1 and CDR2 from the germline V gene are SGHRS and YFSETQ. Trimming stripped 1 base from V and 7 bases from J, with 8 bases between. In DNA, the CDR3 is TGCGCCAGCAGCTTGCAGGGGAATGAAGCTTTCTTT. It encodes CASSLQGNEAFF.

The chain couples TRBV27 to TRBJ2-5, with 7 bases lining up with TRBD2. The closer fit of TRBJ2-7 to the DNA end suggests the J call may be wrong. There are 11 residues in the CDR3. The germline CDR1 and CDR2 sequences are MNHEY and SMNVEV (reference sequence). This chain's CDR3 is CASTGGSEQYF. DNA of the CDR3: TGTGCCAGCACGGGGGGAAGCGAGCAGTACTTC.

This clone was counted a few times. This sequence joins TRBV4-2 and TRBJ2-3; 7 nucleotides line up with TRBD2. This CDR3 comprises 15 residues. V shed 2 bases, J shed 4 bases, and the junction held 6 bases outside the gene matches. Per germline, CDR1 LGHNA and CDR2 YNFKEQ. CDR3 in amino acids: CASSQRLALSDTQYF. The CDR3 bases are TGTGCCAGCAGCCAACGACTAGCCTTATCAGATACGCAGTATTTT.

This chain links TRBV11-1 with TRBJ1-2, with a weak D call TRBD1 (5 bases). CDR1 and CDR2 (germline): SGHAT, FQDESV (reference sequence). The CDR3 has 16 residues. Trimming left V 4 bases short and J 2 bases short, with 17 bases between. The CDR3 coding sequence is TGTGCCAGCAGCTCGCCCGCATGGGGCAAGAACTATGGCTACACCTTC. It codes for CASSSPAWGKNYGYTF.

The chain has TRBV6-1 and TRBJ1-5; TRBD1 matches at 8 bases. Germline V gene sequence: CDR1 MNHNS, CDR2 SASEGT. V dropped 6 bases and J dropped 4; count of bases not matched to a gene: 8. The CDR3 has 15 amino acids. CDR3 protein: CASRTTGGWNQPQHF. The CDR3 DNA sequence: TGTGCCAGCAGAACCACAGGGGGTTGGAATCAGCCCCAGCATTTT.

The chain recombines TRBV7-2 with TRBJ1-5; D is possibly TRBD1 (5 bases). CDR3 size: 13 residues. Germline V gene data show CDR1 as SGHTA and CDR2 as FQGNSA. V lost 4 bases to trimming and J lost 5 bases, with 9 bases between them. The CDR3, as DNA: TGTGCCAGCAGCTATAAAGGGGATCAGCCCCAGCATTTT. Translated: CASSYKGDQPQHF.

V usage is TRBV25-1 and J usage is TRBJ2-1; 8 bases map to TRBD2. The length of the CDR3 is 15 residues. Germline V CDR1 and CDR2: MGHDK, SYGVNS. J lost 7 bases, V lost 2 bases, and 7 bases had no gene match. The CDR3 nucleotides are TGTGCCAGCAGTGAAGAACGGGAGGGCCATAATGAGCAGTTCTTC. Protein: CASSEEREGHNEQFF.

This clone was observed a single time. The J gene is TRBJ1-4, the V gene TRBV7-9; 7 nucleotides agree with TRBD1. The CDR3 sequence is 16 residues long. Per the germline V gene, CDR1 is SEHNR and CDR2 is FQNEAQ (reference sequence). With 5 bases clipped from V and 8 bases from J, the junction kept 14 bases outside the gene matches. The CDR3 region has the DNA TGTGCCAGCAGCCCGGGCGGGACAGCCACACGAGAAAAACTGTTTTTT. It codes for CASSPGGTATREKLFF.

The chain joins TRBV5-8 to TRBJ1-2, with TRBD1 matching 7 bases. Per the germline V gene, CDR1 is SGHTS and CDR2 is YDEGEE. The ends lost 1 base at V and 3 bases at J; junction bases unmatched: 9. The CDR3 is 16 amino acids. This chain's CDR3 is CASSLFARQGYYGYTF. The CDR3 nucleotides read TGTGCCAGCAGCTTGTTTGCGAGACAGGGATACTATGGCTACACCTTC.

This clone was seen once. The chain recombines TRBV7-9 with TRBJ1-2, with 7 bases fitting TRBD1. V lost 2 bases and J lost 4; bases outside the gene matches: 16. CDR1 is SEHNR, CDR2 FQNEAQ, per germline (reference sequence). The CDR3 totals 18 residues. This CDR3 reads CASSLLKVWDRPSYGYTF. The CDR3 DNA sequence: TGTGCCAGCAGCTTATTAAAAGTGTGGGACAGACCGAGCTATGGCTACACCTTC. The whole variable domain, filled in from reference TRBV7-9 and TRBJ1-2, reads DTGVSQNPRHKITKRGQNVTFRCDPISEHNRLYWYRQTLGQGPEFLTYFQNEAQLEKSRLLSDRFSAERPKGSFSTLEIQRTEQGDSAMYLCASSLLKVWDRPSYGYTFGSGTRLTVV.

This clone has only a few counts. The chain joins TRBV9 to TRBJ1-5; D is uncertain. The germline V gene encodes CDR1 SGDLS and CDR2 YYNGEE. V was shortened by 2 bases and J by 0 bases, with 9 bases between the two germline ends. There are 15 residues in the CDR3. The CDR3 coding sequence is TGTGCCAGCAGCGTCAGGCCAGATAGCAATCAGCCCCAGCATTTT. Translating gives CASSVRPDSNQPQHF.

The CDR3 is CASSPLGPAPLHF. Here the CDR3 DNA reads TGTGCCAGTAGTCCCTTGGGGCCTGCACCCCTCCACTTT. The J gene is TRBJ1-6, the V gene TRBV19; D perhaps matches TRBD1 (5 bases). Germline V gene data show CDR1 as LNHDA and CDR2 as SQIVND (reference sequence). The V and J ends lost 5 bases and 11 bases respectively, with 13 bases between them. The CDR3 is 13 amino acids.

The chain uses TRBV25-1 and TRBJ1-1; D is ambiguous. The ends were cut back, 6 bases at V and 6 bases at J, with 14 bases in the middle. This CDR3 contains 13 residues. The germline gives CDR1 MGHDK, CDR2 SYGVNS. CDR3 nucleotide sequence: TGTGCCAGCAGCCCTAGTGGATCGGCTGAAGCTTTCTTT. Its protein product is CASSPSGSAEAFF.

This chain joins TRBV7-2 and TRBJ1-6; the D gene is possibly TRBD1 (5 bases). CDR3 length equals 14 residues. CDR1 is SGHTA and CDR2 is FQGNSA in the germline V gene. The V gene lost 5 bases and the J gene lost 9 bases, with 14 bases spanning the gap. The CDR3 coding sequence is TGTGCCAGCAGCCCGTCGGAGGGGCTTTCACCCCTCCACTTT. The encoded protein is CASSPSEGLSPLHF.

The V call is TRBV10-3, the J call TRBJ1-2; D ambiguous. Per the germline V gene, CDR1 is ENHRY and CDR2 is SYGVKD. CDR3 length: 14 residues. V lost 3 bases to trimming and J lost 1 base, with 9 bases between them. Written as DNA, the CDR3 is TGTGCCATCAGTGACAGAACCTTTAACTATGGCTACACCTTC. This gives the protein CAISDRTFNYGYTF.

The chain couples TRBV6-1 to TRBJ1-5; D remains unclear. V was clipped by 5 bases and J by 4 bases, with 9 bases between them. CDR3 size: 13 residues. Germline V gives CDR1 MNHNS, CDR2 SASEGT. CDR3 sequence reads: CASSTRGNQPQHF. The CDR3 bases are TGTGCCAGCAGTACTCGAGGGAATCAGCCCCAGCATTTT.

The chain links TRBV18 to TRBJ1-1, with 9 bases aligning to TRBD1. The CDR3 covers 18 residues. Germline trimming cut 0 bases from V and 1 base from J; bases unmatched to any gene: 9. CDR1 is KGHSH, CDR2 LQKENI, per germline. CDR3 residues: CASSPPFGQGNSNTEAFF. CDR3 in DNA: TGTGCCAGCTCACCACCATTCGGACAGGGGAATTCGAACACTGAAGCTTTCTTT.

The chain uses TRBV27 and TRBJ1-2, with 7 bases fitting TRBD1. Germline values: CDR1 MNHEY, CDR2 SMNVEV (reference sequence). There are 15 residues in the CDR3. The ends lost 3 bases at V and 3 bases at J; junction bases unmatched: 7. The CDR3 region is CASSLERQGHYGYTF. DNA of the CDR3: TGTGCCAGCAGTTTGGAACGACAGGGTCACTATGGCTACACCTTC.

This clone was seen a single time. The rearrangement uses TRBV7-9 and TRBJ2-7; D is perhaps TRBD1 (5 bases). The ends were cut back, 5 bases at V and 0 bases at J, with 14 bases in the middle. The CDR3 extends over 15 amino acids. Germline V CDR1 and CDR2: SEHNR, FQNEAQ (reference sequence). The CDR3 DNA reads TGTGCCAGCAGCCTCGACAGCCAACCCTCCTACGAGCAGTACTTC. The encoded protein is CASSLDSQPSYEQYF.

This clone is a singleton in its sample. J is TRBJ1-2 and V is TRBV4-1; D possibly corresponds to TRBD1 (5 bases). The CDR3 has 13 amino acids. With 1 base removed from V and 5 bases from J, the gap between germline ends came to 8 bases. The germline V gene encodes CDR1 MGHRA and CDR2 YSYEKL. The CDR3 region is CASSQARQYGYTF. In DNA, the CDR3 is TGCGCCAGCAGCCAAGCCCGACAGTATGGCTACACCTTC.

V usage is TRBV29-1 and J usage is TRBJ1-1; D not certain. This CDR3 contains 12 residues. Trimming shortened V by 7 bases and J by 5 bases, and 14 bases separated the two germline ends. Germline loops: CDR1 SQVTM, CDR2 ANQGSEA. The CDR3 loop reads CSASTASTEAFF. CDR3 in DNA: TGCAGCGCCAGCACAGCATCTACTGAAGCTTTCTTT.

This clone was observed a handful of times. Here the CDR3 reads CASSRLQGLAEQFF. The CDR3 DNA reads TGCGCCAGCAGCCGTTTACAGGGTTTGGCAGAGCAGTTCTTC. The rearrangement links TRBV4-3 to TRBJ2-1, with D possibly matching TRBD1 (6 bases). The CDR3 length is 14 residues. Germline V lookup: CDR1 LGHNA, CDR2 YSLEER. The V end lost 4 bases, the J end lost 10 bases, and 17 bases lay between the germline ends.

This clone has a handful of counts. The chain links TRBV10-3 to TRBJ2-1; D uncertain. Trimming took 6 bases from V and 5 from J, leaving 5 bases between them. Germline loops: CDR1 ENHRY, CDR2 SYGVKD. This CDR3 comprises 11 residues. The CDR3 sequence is CAIRANNEQFF. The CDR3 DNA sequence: TGTGCCATCAGGGCCAACAATGAGCAGTTCTTC.

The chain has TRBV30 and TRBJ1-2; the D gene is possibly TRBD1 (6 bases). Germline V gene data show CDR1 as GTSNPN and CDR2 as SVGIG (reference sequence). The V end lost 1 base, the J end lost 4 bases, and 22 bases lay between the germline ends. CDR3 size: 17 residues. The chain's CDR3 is CAWSAPGGGAYSYGYTF. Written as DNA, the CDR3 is TGTGCCTGGAGTGCCCCGGGCGGGGGGGCGTACAGCTATGGCTACACCTTC. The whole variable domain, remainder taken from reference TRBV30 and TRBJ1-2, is SQTIHQWPATLVQPVGSPLSLECTVEGTSNPNLYWYRQAAGRGLQLLFYSVGIGQISSEVPQNLSASRPQDRQFILSSKKLLLSDSGFYLCAWSAPGGGAYSYGYTFGSGTRLTVV.